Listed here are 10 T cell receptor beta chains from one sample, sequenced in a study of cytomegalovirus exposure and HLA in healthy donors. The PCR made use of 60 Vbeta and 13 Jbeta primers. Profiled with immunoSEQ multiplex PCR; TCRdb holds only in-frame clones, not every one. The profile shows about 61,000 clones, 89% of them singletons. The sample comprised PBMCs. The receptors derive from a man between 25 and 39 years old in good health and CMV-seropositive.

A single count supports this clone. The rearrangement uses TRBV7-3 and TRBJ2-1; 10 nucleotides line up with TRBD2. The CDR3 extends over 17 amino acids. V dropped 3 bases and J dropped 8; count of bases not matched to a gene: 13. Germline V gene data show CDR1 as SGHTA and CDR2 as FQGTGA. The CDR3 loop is CASSFRTSGLLPHEQFF. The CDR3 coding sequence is TGTGCCAGCAGCTTCCGGACTAGCGGTCTCCTCCCCCATGAGCAGTTCTTC.

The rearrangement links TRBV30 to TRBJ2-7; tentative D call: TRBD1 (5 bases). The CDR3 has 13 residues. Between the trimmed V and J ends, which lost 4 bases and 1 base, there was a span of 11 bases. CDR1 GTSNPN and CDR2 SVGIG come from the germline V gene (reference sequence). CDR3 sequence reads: CAWKPGSSYEQYF. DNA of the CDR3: TGTGCCTGGAAGCCAGGGTCGTCCTACGAGCAGTACTTC.

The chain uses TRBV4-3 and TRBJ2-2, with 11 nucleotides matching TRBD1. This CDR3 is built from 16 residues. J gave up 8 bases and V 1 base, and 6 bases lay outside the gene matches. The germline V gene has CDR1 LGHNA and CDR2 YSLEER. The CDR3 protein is CASSQGDRGVWGELFF. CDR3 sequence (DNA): TGCGCCAGCAGCCAAGGGGACAGGGGGGTATGGGGGGAGCTGTTTTTT.

The CDR3 reads CASSVRTGIKNIQYF. CDR3 coding DNA: TGTGCCAGCAGCGTAAGGACAGGGATCAAAAACATTCAGTACTTC. V usage is TRBV11-2 and J usage is TRBJ2-4; 8 bases fit TRBD1. The ends lost 5 bases at V and 3 bases at J; junction bases unmatched: 6. The CDR3 is made up of 15 amino acids. Germline V gene lookup returns CDR1 SGHAT and CDR2 FQNNGV.

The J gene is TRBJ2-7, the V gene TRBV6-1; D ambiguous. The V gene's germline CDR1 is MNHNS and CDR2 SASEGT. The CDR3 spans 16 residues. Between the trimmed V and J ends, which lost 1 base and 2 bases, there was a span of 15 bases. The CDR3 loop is CASSEGLQSIPYEQYF. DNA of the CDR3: TGTGCCAGCAGTGAAGGTTTGCAGTCCATCCCCTACGAGCAGTACTTC.

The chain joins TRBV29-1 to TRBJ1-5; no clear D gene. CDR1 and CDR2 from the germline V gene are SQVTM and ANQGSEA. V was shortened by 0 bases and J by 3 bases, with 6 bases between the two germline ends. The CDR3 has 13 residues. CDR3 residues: CSVEEWPNQPQHF. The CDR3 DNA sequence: TGCAGCGTTGAAGAGTGGCCCAATCAGCCCCAGCATTTT.

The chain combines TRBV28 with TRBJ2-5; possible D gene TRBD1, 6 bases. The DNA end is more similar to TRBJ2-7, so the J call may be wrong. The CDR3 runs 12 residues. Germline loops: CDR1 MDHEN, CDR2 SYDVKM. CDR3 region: CASQQGTYEQYF. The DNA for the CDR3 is TGTGCCAGTCAACAGGGAACCTACGAGCAGTACTTC.

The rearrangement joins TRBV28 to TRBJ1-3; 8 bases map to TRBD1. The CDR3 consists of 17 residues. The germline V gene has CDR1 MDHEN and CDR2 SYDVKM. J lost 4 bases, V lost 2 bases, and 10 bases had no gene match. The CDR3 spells CASSLQPQDRGGNTIYF. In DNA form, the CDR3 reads TGTGCCAGCAGTTTACAACCCCAAGACAGGGGCGGAAACACCATATATTTT.

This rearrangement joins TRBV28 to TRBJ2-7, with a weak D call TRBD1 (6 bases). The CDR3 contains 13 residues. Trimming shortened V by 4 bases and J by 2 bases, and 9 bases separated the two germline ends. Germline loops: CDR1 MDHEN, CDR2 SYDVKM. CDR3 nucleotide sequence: TGTGCCAGCAGTTCGACAGGCCCCTACGAGCAGTACTTC. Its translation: CASSSTGPYEQYF.

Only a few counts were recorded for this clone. This chain's CDR3 is CASSLARTGVPNEQFF. In DNA form, the CDR3 reads TGCGCCAGCAGCTTGGCCCGGACAGGGGTTCCTAATGAGCAGTTCTTC. V and J are TRBV5-1 and TRBJ2-1; TRBD1 agrees at 9 bases. This CDR3 comprises 16 residues. The V and J ends lost 0 bases and 7 bases, in that order; junction bases with no gene match: 8. Germline V lookup: CDR1 SGHRS, CDR2 YFSETQ.